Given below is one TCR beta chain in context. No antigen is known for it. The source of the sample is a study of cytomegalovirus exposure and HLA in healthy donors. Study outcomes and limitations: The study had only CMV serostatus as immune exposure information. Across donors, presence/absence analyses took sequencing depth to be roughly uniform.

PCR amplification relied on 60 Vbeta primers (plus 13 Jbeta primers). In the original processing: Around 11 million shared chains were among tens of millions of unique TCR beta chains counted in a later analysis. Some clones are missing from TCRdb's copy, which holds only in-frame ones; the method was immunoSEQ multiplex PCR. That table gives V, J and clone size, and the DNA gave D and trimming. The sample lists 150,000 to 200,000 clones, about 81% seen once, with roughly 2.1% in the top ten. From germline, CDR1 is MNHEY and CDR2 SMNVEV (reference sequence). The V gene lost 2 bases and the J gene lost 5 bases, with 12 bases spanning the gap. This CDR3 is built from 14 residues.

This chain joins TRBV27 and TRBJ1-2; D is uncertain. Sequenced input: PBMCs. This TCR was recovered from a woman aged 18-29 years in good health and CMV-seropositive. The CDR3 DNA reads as TGTGCCAGCAGTTTAAGGGTGGGAGTTTATGGCTACACCTTC. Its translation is CASSLRVGVYGYTF.